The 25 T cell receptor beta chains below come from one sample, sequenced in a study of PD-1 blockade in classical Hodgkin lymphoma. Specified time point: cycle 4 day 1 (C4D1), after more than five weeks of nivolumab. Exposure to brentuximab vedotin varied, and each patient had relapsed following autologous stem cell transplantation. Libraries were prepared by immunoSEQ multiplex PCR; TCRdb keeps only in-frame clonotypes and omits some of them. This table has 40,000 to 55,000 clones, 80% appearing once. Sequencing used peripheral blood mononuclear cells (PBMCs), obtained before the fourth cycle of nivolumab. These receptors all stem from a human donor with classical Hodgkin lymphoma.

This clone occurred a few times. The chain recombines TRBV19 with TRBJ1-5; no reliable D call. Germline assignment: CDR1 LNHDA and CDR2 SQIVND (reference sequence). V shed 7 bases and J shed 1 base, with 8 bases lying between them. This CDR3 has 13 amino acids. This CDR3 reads CASTGTSNQPQHF. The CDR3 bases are TGTGCCAGTACTGGAACCAGCAATCAGCCCCAGCATTTT.

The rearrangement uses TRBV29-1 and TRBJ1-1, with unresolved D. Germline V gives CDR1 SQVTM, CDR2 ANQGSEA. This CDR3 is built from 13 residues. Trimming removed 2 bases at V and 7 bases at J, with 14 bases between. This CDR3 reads CSVEIRGIDEAFF. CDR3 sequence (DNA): TGCAGCGTTGAAATTCGGGGAATTGATGAAGCTTTCTTT. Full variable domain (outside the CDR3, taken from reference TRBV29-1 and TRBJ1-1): SAVISQKPSRDICQRGTSLTIQCQVDSQVTMMFWYRQQPGQSLTLIATANQGSEATYESGFVIDKFPISRPNLTFSTLTVSNMSPEDSSIYLCSVEIRGIDEAFFGQGTRLTVV.

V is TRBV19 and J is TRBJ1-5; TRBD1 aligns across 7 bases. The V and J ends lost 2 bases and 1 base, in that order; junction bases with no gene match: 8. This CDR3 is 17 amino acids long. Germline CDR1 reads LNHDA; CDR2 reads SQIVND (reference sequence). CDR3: CASSILPGQSSNQPQHF. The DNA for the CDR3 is TGTGCCAGTAGTATACTACCGGGACAGTCCAGCAATCAGCCCCAGCATTTT.

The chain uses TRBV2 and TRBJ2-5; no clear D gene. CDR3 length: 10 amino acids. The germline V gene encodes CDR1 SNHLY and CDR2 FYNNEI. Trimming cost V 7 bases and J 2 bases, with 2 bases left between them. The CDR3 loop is CASTQETQYF. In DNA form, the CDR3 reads TGTGCCAGCACACAAGAGACCCAGTACTTC.

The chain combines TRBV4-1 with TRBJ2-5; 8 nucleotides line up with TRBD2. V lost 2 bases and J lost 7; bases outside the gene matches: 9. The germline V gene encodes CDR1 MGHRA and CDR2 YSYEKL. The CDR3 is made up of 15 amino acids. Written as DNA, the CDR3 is TGCGCCAGCAGCCAACTGCGGGGGGCCGGCGGGACCCAGTACTTC. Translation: CASSQLRGAGGTQYF.

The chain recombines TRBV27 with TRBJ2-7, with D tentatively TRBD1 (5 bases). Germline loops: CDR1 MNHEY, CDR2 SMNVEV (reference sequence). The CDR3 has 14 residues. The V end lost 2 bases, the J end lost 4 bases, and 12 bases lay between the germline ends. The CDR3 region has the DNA TGTGCCAGCAGTTTAATCGGACATTTTTACGAGCAGTACTTC. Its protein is CASSLIGHFYEQYF.

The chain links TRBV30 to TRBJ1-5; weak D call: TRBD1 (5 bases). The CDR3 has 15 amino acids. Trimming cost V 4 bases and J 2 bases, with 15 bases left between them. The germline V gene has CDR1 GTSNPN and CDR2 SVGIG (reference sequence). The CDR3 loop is CAWTPVGGGNQPQHF. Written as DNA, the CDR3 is TGTGCCTGGACCCCGGTGGGGGGGGGCAATCAGCCCCAGCATTTT.

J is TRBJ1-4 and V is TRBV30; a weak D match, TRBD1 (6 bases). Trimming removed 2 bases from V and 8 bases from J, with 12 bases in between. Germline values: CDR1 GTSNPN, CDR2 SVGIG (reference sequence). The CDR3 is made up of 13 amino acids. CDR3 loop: CAWSSQGREKLFF. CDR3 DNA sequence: TGTGCCTGGAGTTCCCAGGGGAGGGAAAAACTGTTTTTT. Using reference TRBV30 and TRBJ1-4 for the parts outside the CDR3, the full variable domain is SQTIHQWPATLVQPVGSPLSLECTVEGTSNPNLYWYRQAAGRGLQLLFYSVGIGQISSEVPQNLSASRPQDRQFILSSKKLLLSDSGFYLCAWSSQGREKLFFGSGTQLSVL.

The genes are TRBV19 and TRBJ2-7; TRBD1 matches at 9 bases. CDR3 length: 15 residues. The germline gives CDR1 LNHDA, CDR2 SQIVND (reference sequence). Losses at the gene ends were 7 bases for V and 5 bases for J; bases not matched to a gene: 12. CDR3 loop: CASNQRQGDLHEQYF. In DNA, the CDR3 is TGTGCCAGTAACCAGAGACAGGGGGATCTGCACGAGCAGTACTTC.

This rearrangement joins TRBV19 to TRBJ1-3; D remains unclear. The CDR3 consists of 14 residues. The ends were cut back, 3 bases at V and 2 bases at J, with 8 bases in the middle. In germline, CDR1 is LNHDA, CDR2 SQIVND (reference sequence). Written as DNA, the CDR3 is TGTGCCAGTAGTATTCCGGCCCCTGGAAACACCATATATTTT. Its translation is CASSIPAPGNTIYF.

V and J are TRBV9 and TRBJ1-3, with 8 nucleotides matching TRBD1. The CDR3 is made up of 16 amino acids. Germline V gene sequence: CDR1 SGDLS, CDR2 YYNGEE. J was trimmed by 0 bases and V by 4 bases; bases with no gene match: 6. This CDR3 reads CASSSWTGNSGNTIYF. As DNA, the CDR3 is TGTGCCAGCAGCTCTTGGACAGGGAACTCTGGAAACACCATATATTTT. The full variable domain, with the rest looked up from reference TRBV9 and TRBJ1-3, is DSGVTQTPKHLITATGQRVTLRCSPRSGDLSVYWYQQSLDQGLQFLIQYYNGEERAKGNILERFSAQQFPDLHSELNLSSLELGDSALYFCASSSWTGNSGNTIYFGEGSWLTVV.

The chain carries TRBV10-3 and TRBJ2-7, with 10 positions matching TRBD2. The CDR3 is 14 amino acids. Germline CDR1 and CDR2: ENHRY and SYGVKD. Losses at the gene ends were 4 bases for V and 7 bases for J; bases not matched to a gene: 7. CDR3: CAISGSGREGEQYF. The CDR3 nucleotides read TGTGCCATCAGTGGAAGCGGGAGGGAGGGAGAGCAGTACTTC.

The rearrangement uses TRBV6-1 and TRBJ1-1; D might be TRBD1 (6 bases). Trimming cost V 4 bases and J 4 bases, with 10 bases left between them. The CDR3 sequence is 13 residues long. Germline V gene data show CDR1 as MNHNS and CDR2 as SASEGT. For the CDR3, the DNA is TGTGCCAGCAGTGTTGACAGGTCCACTGAAGCTTTCTTT. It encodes CASSVDRSTEAFF.

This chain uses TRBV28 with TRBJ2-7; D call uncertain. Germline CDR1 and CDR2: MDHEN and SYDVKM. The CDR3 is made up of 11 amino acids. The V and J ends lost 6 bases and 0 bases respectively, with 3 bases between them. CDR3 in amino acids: CASRTSYEQYF. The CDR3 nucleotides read TGTGCCAGCAGGACCTCCTACGAGCAGTACTTC.

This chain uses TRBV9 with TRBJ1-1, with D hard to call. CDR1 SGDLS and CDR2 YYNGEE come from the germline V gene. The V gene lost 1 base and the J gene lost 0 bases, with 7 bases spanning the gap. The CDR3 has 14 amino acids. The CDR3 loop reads CASSVSLMNTEAFF. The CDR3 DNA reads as TGTGCCAGCAGCGTAAGCCTCATGAACACTGAAGCTTTCTTT.

DNA of the CDR3: TGTGCCAGCAGTTCCGTCCGACAGCCTTCCGTTGAAGCTTTCTTT. It codes for CASSSVRQPSVEAFF. The V gene is TRBV6-5, the J gene TRBJ1-1; the D gene is possibly TRBD1 (5 bases). The V end was cut by 4 bases, the J end by 7 bases, with 19 bases between. In germline, CDR1 is MNHEY, CDR2 SVGAGI. The CDR3 runs 15 residues.

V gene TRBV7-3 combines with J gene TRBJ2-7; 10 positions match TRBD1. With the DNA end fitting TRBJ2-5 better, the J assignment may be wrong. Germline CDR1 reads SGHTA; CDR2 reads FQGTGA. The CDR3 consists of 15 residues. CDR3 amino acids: CASSPPGQGIETQYF. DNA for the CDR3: TGTGCCAGCAGTCCCCCGGGACAGGGGATCGAGACCCAGTACTTC.

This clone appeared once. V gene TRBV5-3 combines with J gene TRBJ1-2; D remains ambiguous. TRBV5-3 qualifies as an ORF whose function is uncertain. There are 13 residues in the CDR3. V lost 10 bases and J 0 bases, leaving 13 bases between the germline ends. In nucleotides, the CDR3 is TGTGCCCGAACGGCAGACTCTAACTATGGCTACACCTTC. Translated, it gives CARTADSNYGYTF.

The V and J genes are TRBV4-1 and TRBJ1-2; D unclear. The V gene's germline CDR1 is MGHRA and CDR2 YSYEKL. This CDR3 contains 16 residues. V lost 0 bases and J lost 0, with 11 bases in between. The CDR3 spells CASSQDRANTNYGYTF. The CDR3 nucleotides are TGCGCCAGCAGCCAAGATAGGGCAAATACTAACTATGGCTACACCTTC.

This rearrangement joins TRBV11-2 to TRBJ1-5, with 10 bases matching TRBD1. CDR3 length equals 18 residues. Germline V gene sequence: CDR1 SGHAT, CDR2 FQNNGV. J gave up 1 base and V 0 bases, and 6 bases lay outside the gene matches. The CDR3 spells CASSLDAGGQGSNQPQHF. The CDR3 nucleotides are TGTGCCAGCAGCTTAGACGCCGGGGGACAGGGGAGCAATCAGCCCCAGCATTTT.

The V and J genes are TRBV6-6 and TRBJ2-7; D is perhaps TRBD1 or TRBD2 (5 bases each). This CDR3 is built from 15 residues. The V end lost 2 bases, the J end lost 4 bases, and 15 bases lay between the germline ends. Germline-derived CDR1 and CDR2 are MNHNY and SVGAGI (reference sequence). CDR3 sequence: CASSYKRDGLYEQYF. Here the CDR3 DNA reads TGTGCCAGCAGTTACAAACGGGACGGCCTATACGAGCAGTACTTC.

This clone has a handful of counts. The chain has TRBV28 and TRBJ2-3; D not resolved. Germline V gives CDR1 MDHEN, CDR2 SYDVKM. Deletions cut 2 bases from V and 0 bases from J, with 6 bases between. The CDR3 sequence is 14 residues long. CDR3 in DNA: TGTGCCAGCAGTTTAGGCTCTAGCACAGATACGCAGTATTTT. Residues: CASSLGSSTDTQYF.

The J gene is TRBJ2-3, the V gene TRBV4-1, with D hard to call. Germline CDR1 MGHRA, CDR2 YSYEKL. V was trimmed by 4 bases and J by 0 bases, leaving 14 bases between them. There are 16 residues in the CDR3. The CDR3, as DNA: TGCGCCAGCAGCCCCAAACTCCATGCTAGCACAGATACGCAGTATTTT. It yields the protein CASSPKLHASTDTQYF.

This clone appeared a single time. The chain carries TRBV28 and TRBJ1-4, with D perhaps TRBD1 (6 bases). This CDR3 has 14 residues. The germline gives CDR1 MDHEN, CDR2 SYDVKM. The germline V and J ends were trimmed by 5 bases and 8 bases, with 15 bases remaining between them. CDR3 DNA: TGTGCCAGCAGTGTCCAGGGGTTGCGGGAAAAACTGTTTTTT. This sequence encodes CASSVQGLREKLFF.

The CDR3 here is CASSPGRENYGKYNEQFF. The CDR3 region has the DNA TGTGCCAGCAGCCCGGGGAGGGAGAACTACGGCAAGTACAATGAGCAGTTCTTC. The V and J genes are TRBV7-8 and TRBJ2-1; 7 bases agree with TRBD2. This CDR3 has 18 amino acids. Trimming at V came to 5 bases and at J to 4 bases, leaving 17 bases not matched to a gene. The germline CDR1 and CDR2 sequences are SGHVS and FQNEAQ.